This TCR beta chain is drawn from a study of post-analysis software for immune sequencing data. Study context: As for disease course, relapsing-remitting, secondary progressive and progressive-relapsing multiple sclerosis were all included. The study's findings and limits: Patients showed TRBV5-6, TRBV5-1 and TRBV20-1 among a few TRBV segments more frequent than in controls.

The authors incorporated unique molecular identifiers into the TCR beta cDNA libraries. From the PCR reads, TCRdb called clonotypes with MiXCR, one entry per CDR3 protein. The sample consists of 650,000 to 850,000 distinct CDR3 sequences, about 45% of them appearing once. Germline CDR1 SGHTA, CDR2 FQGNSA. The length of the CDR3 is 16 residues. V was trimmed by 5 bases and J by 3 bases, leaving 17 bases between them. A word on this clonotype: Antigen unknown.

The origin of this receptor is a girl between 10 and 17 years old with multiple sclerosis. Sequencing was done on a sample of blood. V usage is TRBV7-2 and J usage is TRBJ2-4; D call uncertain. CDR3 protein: CASSPLPQDGKNIQYF. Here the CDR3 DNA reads TGTGCCAGCAGCCCCCTCCCCCAGGATGGCAAAAACATTCAGTACTTC.